This TCR beta chain comes out of a study of blood T cell repertoires in COVID-19. Study summary: Researchers got acute and convalescent COVID-19 samples from the United States, Italy and Spain. Nucleic acid was either cDNA or gDNA, and it came from T cells, B-cell-depleted T cells, or PBMCs.

The repertoire was sequenced with immunoSEQ multiplex PCR; TCRdb's copy has only in-frame clones and lacks some. The sample has some 38,000 clones; approximately 80% are singletons. The V gene's germline CDR1 is ENHRY and CDR2 SYGVKD. This CDR3 has 15 amino acids. V lost 6 bases and J lost 1; bases outside the gene matches: 5. The receptor's source is a man aged 70-80 years with acute or convalescent COVID-19. What was sequenced was peripheral blood. This chain links TRBV10-3 with TRBJ2-1; TRBD2 matches at 8 bases. Here the CDR3 DNA reads TGTGCCATCAGCGTTAGCGGGACTTCCTACAATGAGCAGTTCTTC. It encodes CAISVSGTSYNEQFF.